This T cell receptor (beta chain) was recovered during a study of T cell responses to AZD1222 COVID-19 vaccine. In germline, CDR1 is MNHEY, CDR2 SMNVEV (reference sequence). The CDR3 runs to 16 residues. V shed 5 bases and J shed 9 bases, with 20 bases lying between them. Only in-frame clones appear in the TCRdb table, and some are missing; sequencing was by immunoSEQ multiplex PCR. The data show approximately 31,000 clones, approximately 90% seen once. The sequencing here drew on peripheral blood, taken 28 days after the second AZD1222 dose. The sequence was collected from an adult who received the AZD1222 COVID-19 vaccine. The V call is TRBV27, the J call TRBJ1-6; a weak D match, TRBD1 (5 bases). The CDR3 nucleotides read TGTGCCAGCAGTCCCTATCCGACCAGGGAGGTTTCACCCCTCCACTTT. Residues: CASSPYPTREVSPLHF.